This TCR beta chain was captured by sequencing in a study of EBV T-cell therapy then PD-1 blockade in nasopharyngeal carcinoma. Generated by immunoSEQ multiplex PCR, the TCRdb table keeps only in-frame clones and is missing some. The sample has 20,000 or so clones, 82% seen once; the top ten hold 24%. Per the germline V gene, CDR1 is MNHEY and CDR2 is SVGAGI. CDR3 size: 16 residues. Trimming shortened V by 2 bases and J by 1 base, and 11 bases separated the two germline ends. Treatment noted: AdE1-LMPpoly-expanded autologous EBV-specific T-cell therapy followed by anti-PD-1 nivolumab. With respect to this clone: Its antigen is undetermined.

This specimen consisted of CD8+ T cells from blood, obtained at day -245 from a patient whose treatment included autologous EBV-specific T cells and nivolumab. This receptor was identified in a man aged 40-49 years with nasopharyngeal carcinoma. The chain carries TRBV6-5 and TRBJ2-2; D may be TRBD1 (7 bases). DNA for the CDR3: TGTGCCAGCAGTTACACTCAGGGGGGGAACACCGGGGAGCTGTTTTTT. Amino acid sequence: CASSYTQGGNTGELFF.